This T cell receptor (beta chain) comes out of a study of T cells in Graves' hyperthyroidism and ophthalmopathy. About the research overall: Pretreatment peripheral blood was obtained at initial diagnosis. Study-level findings and limits: From stable hyperthyroidism, ophthalmopathy was set apart by a 13 V-J model. The blood repertoire included most of the expanded thyroid clonotypes above 0.001.

In its sample, this clonotype was seen many times. What it binds is not known. TCR beta CDR3 sequences were amplified from RNA transcripts. Initially, a first-round RT-PCR of the TCR CDR3 employed the HTBI primer set. In TCRdb, the multiplex PCR reads were re-called with MiXCR into one record per CDR3 protein. The sample has hundreds of thousands of distinct CDR3 sequences; 11% to 15% are singletons. V trimming: 6 bases; J trimming: 2 bases; junction bases outside the gene matches: 6. The CDR3 covers 15 residues. The germline V gene encodes CDR1 MNHEY and CDR2 SMNVEV (reference sequence). Each patient was aged 18 to 65 and had newly diagnosed hyperthyroidism of under 2 months' duration.

The chain carries TRBV27 and TRBJ2-7; the match to TRBD1 covers 11 bases. This sequence was found in a woman between 18 and 30 years old with Graves' hyperthyroidism. Sequenced sample: blood. This CDR3 reads CASSEGQGGAYEQYF. The CDR3 nucleotides read TGTGCCAGCAGCGAGGGACAGGGGGGAGCCTACGAGCAGTACTTC.